One T cell receptor (beta chain) is described in this entry. The target antigen is unknown. The read terminates 3 residues ahead of where the CDR3 ends, so the germline J gene completes it. Trimming cost V 5 bases and J 1 base; bases outside gene matches: 3. Germline lookup yields CDR1 LNHDA and CDR2 SQIVND (reference sequence). This CDR3 has 15 residues. The repertoire was sequenced with immunoSEQ multiplex PCR; TCRdb's copy has only in-frame clones and lacks some. The profile covers approximately 50,000 clones, none occurring a single time. These data originate in a study of T cell clonality in common variable immunodeficiency. Whole-study findings and limits: Authors noted CVID clonality's cause needs subpopulation repertoire sequencing.

This chain links TRBV19 with TRBJ2-1; TRBD1 aligns across 9 bases. Sample: peripheral blood mononuclear cells. The TCR was taken from a person between 18 and 70 years old in good health. The sequenced part of the CDR3 DNA is TGTGCCAGTAGTGGACAGGGGATGTCCTACAATGAG. It yields the protein CASSGQGMSYNE. The whole CDR3 reads CASSGQGMSYNEQFF.